The entry below gives a single T cell receptor (beta chain) sequence along with its context. Its antigen is unknown. These data come from a study of cytomegalovirus exposure and HLA in healthy donors. Study findings and constraints: Researchers reported in a later analysis that a missense DCLRE1C variant was tied to TCR beta V- and J-gene trimming.

Both 60 Vbeta primers and 13 Jbeta primers went into the PCR. TCRdb's copy holds only in-frame clones and misses some; the assay was immunoSEQ multiplex PCR. The table records approximately 150,000 clones, over 70% of them present only once. CDR1 and CDR2 from the germline V gene are MNHEY and SMNVEV (reference sequence). The CDR3 length is 15 residues. V gave up 5 bases and J gave up 2 bases; unmatched junction bases: 6. This receptor was obtained from a male donor in good health and CMV-seronegative. The chain is built from TRBV27 and TRBJ2-3, with 8 bases that match TRBD1. The source material was PBMCs. This CDR3 is CASSPRQGFTDTQYF. CDR3 sequence (DNA): TGTGCCAGCAGTCCCAGACAGGGGTTCACAGATACGCAGTATTTT.